The T cell receptor (beta chain) described here comes from a study of blood T cell repertoires in COVID-19. Study-wide background: The United States, Italy and Spain provided the acute and convalescent COVID-19 samples. In each case, the material was cDNA or gDNA derived from T cells, B-cell-depleted T cells, or PBMCs.

Losses at the gene ends were 0 bases for V and 3 bases for J; bases not matched to a gene: 10. Germline V CDR1 and CDR2: LGHDT, YNNKEL (reference sequence). This CDR3 contains 17 residues. Original data processing: Quantification of nucleated cells was approximated via reference gene primer amplification. The data were produced by immunoSEQ multiplex PCR, yet TCRdb's version contains in-frame clones alone and is incomplete. The D gene and trimming were derived from the DNA, and the V and J assignments and clone size from that table. The data hold approximately 130,000 clones, with over 55% observed a single time.

V is TRBV3-1 (or the pseudogene TRBV3-2) and J is TRBJ2-5, with TRBD1 matching 7 bases. The clonotype originates from a woman in her seventies with acute or convalescent COVID-19. What was sequenced was peripheral blood. The CDR3 DNA reads TGTGCCAGCAGCCAAGAAGGGGGCGTACCTGGGGAAGAGACCCAGTACTTC. It translates to CASSQEGGVPGEETQYF.